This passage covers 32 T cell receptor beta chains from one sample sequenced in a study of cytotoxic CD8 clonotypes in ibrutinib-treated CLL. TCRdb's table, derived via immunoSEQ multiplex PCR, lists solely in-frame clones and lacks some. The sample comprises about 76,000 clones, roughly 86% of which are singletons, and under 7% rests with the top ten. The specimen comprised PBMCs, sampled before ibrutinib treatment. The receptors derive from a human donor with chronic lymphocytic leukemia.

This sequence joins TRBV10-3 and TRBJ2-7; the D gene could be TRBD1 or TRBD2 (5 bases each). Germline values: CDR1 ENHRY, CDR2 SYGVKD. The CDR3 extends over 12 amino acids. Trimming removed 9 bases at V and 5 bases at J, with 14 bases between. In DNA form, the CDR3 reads TGTGCCATAGCCGGGACGGCAGACGAGCAGTACTTC. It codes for CAIAGTADEQYF.

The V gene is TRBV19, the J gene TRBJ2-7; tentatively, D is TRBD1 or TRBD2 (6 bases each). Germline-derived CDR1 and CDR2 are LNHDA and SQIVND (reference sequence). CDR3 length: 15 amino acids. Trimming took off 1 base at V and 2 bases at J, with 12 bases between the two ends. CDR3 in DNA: TGTGCCAGTAGTATAGTTGGGGGGCCGACCTACGAGCAGTACTTC. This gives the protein CASSIVGGPTYEQYF.

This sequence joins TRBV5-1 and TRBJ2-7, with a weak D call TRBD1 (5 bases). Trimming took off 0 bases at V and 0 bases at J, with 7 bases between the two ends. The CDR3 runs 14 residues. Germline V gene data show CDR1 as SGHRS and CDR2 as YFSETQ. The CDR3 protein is CASSLGQSSYEQYF. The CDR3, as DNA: TGCGCCAGCAGCTTGGGACAGAGCTCCTACGAGCAGTACTTC.

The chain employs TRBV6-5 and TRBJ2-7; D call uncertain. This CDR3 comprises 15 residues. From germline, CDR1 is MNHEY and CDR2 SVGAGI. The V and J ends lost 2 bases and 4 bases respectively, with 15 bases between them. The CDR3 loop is CASSYERGVRYEQYF. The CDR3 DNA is TGTGCCAGCAGTTACGAGAGAGGCGTACGATACGAGCAGTACTTC.

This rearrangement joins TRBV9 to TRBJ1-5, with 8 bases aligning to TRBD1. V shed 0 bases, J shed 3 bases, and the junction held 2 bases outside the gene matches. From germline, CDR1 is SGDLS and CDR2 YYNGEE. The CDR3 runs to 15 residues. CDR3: CASSVGQGANQPQHF. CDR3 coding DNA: TGTGCCAGCAGCGTAGGCCAGGGGGCCAATCAGCCCCAGCATTTT.

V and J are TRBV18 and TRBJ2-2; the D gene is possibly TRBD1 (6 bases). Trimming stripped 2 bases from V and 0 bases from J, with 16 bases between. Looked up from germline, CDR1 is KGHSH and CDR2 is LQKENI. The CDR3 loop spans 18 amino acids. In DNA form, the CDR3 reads TGTGCCAGCTCACCATTACCTCAGGGGCCTTCGAACACCGGGGAGCTGTTTTTT. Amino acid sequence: CASSPLPQGPSNTGELFF.

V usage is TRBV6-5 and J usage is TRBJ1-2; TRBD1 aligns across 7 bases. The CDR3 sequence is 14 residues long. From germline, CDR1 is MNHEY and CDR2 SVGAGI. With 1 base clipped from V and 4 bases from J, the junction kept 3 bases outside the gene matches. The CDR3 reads CASSYYRGGYGYTF. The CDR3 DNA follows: TGTGCCAGCAGTTACTACAGGGGCGGCTATGGCTACACCTTC.

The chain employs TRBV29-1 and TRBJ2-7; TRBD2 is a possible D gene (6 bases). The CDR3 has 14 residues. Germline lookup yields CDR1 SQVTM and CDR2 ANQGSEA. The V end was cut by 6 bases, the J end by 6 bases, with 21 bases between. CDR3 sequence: CSVGGTYSPLEQYF. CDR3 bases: TGCAGCGTCGGAGGGACTTACTCCCCTCTCGAGCAGTACTTC.

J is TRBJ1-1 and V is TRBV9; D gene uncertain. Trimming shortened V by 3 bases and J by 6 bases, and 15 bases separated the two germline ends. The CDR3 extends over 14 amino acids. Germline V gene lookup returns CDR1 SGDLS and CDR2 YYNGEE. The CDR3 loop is CASSAGFPGPEAFF. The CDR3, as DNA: TGTGCCAGCAGCGCGGGGTTTCCGGGCCCTGAAGCTTTCTTT.

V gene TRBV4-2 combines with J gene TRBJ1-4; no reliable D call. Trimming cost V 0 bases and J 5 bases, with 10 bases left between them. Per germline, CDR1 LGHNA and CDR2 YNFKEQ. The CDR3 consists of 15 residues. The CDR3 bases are TGTGCCAGCAGCCAAGATTTATCTAAAAATGAAAAACTGTTTTTT. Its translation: CASSQDLSKNEKLFF.

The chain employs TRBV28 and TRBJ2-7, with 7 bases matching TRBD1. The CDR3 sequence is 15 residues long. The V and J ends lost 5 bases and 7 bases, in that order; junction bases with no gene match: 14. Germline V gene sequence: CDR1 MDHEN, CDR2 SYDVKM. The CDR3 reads CASSGGGRTGWEQYF. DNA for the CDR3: TGTGCCAGCAGTGGGGGTGGACGGACAGGTTGGGAGCAGTACTTC.

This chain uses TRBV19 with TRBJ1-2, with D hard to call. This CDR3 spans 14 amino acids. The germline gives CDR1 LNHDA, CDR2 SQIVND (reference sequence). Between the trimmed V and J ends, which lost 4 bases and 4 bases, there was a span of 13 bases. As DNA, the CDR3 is TGTGCCAGTAGTACTAAGGGCATAGGCTATGGCTACACCTTC. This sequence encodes CASSTKGIGYGYTF.

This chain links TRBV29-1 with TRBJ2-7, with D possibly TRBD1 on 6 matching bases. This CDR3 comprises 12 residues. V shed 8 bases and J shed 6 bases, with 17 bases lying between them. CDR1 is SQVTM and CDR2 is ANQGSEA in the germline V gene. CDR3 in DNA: TGCAGCCTGATGACAGGCCCCTCCGAGCAGTACTTC. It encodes CSLMTGPSEQYF.

CDR3 protein: CASSLTQPYEQYF. CDR3 sequence (DNA): TGTGCCAGCAGCCTAACCCAGCCCTACGAGCAGTACTTC. The chain employs TRBV14 and TRBJ2-7; D remains unclear. V lost 4 bases and J 2 bases, leaving 9 bases between the germline ends. Looked up from germline, CDR1 is SGHDN and CDR2 is FVKESK. This CDR3 contains 13 residues.

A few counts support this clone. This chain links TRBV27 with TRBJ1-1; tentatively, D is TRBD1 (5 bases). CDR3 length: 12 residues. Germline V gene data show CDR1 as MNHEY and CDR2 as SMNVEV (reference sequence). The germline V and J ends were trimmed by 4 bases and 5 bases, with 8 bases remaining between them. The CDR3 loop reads CASSYRGTEAFF. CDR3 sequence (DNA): TGTGCCAGCAGTTACCGGGGGACTGAAGCTTTCTTT.

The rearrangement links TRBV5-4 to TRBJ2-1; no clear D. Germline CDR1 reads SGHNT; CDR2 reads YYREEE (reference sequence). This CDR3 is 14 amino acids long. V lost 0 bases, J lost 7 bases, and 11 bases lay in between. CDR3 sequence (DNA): TGTGCCAGCAGCTTGGGGTCCAGTTGGAATGAGCAGTTCTTC. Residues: CASSLGSSWNEQFF.

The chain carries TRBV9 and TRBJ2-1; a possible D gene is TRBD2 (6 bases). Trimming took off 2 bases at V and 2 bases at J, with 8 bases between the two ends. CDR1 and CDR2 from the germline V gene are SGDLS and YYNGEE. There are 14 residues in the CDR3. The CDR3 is CASSVGGPYNEQFF. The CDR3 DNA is TGTGCCAGCAGCGTCGGGGGACCCTACAATGAGCAGTTCTTC.

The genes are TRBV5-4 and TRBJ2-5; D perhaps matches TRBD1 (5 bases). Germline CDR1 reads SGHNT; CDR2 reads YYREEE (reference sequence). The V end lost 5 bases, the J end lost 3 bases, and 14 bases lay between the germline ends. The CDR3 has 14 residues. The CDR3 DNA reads TGTGCCAGCAGTTCAGGTGACAGTAAAGAGACCCAGTACTTC. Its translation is CASSSGDSKETQYF.

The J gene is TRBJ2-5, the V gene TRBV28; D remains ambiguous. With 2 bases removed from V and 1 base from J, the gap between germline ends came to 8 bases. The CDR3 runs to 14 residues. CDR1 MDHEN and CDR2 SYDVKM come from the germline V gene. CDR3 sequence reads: CASSLQATQETQYF. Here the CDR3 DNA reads TGTGCCAGCAGTTTACAGGCGACCCAAGAGACCCAGTACTTC.

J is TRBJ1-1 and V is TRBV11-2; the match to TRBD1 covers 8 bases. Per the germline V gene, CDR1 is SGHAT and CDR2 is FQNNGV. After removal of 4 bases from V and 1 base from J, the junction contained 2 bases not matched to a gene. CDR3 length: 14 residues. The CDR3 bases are TGTGCCAGCAGCTGGGGACAGGCGAACACTGAAGCTTTCTTT. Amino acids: CASSWGQANTEAFF.

DNA for the CDR3: TGTGCCAGCAGTTACTCAATGGCAGGGAGTGGAAACACCATATATTTT. It yields the protein CASSYSMAGSGNTIYF. This chain connects TRBV6-5 to TRBJ1-3; possibly TRBD1 for D (5 bases). Trimming pared 0 bases from V and 3 bases from J, leaving 12 bases between. The CDR3 has 16 amino acids. CDR1 is MNHEY, CDR2 SVGAGI, per germline.

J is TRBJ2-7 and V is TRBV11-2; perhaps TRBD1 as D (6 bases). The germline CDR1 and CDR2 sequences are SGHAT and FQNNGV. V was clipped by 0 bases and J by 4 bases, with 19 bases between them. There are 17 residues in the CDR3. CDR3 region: CASSLDDFGRGRYEQYF. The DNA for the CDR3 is TGTGCCAGCAGCTTAGATGATTTCGGCAGGGGCAGATACGAGCAGTACTTC.

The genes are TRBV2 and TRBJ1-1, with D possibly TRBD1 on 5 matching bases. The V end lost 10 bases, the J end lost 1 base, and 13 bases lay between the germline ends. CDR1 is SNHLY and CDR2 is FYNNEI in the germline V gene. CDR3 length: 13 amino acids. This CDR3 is CATSFDRNTEAFF. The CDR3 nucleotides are TGTGCCACAAGCTTCGACAGGAACACTGAAGCTTTCTTT.

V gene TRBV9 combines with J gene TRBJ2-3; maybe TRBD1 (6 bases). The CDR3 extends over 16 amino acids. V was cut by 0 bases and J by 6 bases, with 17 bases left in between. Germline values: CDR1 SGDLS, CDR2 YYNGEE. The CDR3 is CASSVDRAGSGDTQYF. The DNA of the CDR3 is TGTGCCAGCAGCGTAGACAGGGCAGGGTCCGGGGATACGCAGTATTTT.

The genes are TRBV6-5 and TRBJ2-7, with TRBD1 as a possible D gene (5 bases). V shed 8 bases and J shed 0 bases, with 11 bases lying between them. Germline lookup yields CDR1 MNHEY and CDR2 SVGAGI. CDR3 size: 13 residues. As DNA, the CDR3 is TGTGCCAGCCAGCGAGACAGCTCCTACGAGCAGTACTTC. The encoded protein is CASQRDSSYEQYF.

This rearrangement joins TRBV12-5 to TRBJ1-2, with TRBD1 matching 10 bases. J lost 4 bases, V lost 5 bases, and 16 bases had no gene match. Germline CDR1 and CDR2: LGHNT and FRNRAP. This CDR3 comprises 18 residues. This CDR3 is CASGTHDRGLYSGYGYTF. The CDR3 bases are TGTGCTAGTGGTACTCACGACAGGGGGCTCTATTCTGGCTATGGCTACACCTTC.

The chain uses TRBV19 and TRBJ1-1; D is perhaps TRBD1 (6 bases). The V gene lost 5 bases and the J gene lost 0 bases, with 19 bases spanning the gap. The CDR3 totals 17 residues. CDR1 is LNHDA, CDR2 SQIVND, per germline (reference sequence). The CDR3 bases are TGTGCCAGTAGTTCGTCATCAGGGGAACTCTTGAACACTGAAGCTTTCTTT. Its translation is CASSSSSGELLNTEAFF.

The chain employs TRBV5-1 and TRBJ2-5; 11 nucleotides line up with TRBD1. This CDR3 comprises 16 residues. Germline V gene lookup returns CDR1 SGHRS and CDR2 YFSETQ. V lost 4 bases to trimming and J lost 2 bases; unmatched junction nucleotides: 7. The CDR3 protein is CASSRGTGGWQETQYF. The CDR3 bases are TGCGCCAGCAGCCGGGGGACAGGGGGATGGCAAGAGACCCAGTACTTC.

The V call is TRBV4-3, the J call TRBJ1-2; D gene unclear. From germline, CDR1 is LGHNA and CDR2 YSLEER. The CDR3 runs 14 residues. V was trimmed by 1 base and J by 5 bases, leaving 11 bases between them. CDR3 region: CASSQVALGYGYTF. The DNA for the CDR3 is TGCGCCAGCAGCCAAGTGGCGTTGGGGTATGGCTACACCTTC.

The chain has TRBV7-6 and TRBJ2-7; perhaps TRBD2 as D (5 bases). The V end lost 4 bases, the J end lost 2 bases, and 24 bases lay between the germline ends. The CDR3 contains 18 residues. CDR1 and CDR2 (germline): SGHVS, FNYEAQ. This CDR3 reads CASSSGSISYAPTYEQYF. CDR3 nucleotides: TGTGCCAGCAGCTCTGGGAGCATTTCGTACGCCCCTACCTACGAGCAGTACTTC.

CDR3 region: CASSIPREATEAFF. In DNA, the CDR3 is TGTGCCAGCAGCATCCCGCGGGAGGCAACTGAAGCTTTCTTT. The chain has TRBV7-2 and TRBJ1-1; no firm D call. Trimming removed 5 bases from V and 5 bases from J, with 15 bases in between. The CDR3 totals 14 residues. The germline V gene has CDR1 SGHTA and CDR2 FQGNSA. The full variable domain, in which reference TRBV7-2 and TRBJ1-1 provide the parts outside the CDR3, is GAGVSQSPSNKVTEKGKDVELRCDPISGHTALYWYRQSLGQGLEFLIYFQGNSAPDKSGLPSDRFSAERTGGSVSTLTIQRTQQEDSAVYLCASSIPREATEAFFGQGTRLTVV.

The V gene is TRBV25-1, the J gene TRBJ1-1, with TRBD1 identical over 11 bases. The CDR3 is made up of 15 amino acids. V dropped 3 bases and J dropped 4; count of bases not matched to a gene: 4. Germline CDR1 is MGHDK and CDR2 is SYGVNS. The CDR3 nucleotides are TGTGCCAGCAGTGATTCCGGACAGGGGGCCACTGAAGCTTTCTTT. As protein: CASSDSGQGATEAFF.